The entry that follows covers one TCR beta chain sequence. Looked up from germline, CDR1 is WSHSY and CDR2 is SAAADI. The CDR3 has 15 amino acids. The junction had 8 bases not matched to a gene; V was cut back by 1 base and J by 8 bases. This entry is derived from a study of blood T cell repertoires in COVID-19. Study details: Material from acute and convalescent COVID-19 was sourced from the United States, Italy and Spain.

In the original analysis: Researchers report that nucleated cell counts were estimated from reference gene primer amplification. Generated by immunoSEQ multiplex PCR, the TCRdb table keeps only in-frame clones and is missing some. V and J calls and clone size are copied from that table; D and trimming were computed from the DNA. The table has about 110,000 clones, 80% to 90% seen once. The V and J genes are TRBV10-2 and TRBJ1-2; 9 bases fit TRBD1. The sequenced material came from peripheral blood. The sequence came from a human donor in a cohort sampled during active COVID-19. CDR3 residues: CASSELGQGPRGYTF. In nucleotides, the CDR3 is TGCGCCAGCAGTGAGTTGGGACAGGGACCACGGGGCTACACCTTC.